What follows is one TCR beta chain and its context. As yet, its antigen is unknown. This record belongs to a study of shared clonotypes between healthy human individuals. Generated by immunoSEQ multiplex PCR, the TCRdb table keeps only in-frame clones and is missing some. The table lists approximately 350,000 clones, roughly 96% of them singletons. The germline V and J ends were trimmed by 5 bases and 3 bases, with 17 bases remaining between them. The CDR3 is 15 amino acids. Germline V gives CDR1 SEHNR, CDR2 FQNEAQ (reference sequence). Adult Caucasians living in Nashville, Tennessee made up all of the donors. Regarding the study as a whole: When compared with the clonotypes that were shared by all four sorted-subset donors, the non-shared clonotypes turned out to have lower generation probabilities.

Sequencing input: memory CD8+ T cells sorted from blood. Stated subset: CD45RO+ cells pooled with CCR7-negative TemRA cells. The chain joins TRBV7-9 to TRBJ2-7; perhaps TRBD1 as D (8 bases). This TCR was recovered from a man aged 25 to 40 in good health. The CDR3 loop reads CASSKRGQANYEQYF. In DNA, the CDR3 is TGTGCCAGCAGCAAGCGGGGACAGGCCAACTACGAGCAGTACTTC.